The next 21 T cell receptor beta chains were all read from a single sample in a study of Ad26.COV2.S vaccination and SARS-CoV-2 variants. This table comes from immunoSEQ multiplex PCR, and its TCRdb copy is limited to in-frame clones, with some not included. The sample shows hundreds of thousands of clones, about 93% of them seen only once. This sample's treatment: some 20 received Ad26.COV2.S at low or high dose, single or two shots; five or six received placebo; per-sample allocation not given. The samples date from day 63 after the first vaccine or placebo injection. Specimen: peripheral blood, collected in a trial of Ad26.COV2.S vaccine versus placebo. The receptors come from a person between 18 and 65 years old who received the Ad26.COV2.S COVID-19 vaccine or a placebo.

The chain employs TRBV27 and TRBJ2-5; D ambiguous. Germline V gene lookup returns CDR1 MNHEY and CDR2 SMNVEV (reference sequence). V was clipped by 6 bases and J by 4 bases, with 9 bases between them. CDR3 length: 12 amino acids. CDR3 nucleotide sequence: TGTGCCAGCAGAGGGATGTCAGAGACCCAGTACTTC. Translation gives CASRGMSETQYF.

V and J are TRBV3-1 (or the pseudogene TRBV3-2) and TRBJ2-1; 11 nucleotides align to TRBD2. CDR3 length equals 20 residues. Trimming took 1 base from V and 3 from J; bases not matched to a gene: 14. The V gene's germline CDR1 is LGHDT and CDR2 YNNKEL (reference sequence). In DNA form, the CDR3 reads TGTGCCAGCAGCCAAGGACCAGGGACTAGCGGTCCCAAGGGCTACAATGAGCAGTTCTTC. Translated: CASSQGPGTSGPKGYNEQFF.

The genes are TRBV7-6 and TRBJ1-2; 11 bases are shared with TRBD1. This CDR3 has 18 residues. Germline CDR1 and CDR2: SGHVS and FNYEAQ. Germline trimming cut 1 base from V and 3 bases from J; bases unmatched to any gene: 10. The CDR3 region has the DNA TGTGCCAGCAGCTTAGTCTGGGACAGGGGGGTGGCGGACTATGGCTACACCTTC. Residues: CASSLVWDRGVADYGYTF.

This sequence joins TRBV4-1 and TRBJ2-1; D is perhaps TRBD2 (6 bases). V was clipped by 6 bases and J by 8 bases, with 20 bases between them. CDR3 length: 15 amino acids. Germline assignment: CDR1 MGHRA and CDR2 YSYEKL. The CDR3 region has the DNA TGCGCCAGCAGGTCCGGAGGGAGCTACGGCGATGAGCAGTTCTTC. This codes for CASRSGGSYGDEQFF.

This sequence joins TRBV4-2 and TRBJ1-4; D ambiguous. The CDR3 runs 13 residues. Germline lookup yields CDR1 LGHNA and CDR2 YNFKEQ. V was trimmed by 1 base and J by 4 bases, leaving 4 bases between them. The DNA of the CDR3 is TGTGCCAGCAGCCAAGGCGGTAATGAAAAACTGTTTTTT. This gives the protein CASSQGGNEKLFF.

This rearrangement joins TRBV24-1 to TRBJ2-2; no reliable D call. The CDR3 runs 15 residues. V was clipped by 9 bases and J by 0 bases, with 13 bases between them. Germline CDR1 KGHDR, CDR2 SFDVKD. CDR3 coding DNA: TGTGCCACCTCTGACGCGTCTACGAACACCGGGGAGCTGTTTTTT. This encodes CATSDASTNTGELFF.

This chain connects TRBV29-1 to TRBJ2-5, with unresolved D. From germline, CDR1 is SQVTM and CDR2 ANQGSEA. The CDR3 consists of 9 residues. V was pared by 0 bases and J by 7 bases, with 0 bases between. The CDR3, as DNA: TGCAGCGTTGAAGAGACCCAGTACTTC. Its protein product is CSVEETQYF.

In DNA, the CDR3 is TGTGCCAGCAGCCAAGGGTTCGCAGGGGCGGGCACTGAAGCTTTCTTT. This sequence encodes CASSQGFAGAGTEAFF. V usage is TRBV14 and J usage is TRBJ1-1, with D tentatively TRBD1 (6 bases). Germline-derived CDR1 and CDR2 are SGHDN and FVKESK. The germline V and J ends were trimmed by 1 base and 4 bases, with 16 bases remaining between them. The CDR3 extends over 16 amino acids.

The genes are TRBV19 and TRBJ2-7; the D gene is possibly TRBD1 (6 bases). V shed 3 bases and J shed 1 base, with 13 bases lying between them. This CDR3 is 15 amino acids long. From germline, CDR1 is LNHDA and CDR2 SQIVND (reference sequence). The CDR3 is CASSISGDESYEQYF. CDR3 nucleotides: TGTGCCAGTAGTATCTCAGGGGACGAATCCTACGAGCAGTACTTC.

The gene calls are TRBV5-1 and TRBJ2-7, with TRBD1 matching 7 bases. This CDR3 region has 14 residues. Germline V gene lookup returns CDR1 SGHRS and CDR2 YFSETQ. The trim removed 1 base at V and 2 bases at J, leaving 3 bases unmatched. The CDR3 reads CASSLWDSTYEQYF. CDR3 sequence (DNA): TGCGCCAGCAGCTTGTGGGACAGCACCTACGAGCAGTACTTC.

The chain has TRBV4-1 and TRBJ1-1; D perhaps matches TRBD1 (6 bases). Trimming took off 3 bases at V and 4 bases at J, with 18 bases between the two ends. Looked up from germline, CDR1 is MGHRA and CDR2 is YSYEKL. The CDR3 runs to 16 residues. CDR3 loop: CASSHPNTGLSTEAFF. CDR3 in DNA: TGCGCCAGCAGCCACCCAAACACAGGGTTGTCCACTGAAGCTTTCTTT.

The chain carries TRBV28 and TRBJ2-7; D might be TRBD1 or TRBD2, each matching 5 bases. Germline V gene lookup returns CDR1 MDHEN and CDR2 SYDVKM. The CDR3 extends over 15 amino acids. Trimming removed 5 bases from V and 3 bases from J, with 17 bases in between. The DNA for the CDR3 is TGTGCCAGCAGTCCGCCCGGGACGTATCACTACGAGCAGTACTTC. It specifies CASSPPGTYHYEQYF.

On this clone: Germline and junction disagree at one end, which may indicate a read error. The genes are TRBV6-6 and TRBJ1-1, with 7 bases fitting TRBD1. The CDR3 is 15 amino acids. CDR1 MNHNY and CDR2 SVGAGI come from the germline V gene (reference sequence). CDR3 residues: CVSSYSSGGFTEAFF. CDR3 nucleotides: TGTGTCAGCAGTTACTCGTCAGGGGGTTTCACTGAAGCTTTCTTT.

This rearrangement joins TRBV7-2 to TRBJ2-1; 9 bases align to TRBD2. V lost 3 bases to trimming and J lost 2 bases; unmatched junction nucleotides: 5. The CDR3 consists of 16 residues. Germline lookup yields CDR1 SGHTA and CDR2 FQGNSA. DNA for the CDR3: TGTGCCAGCAGCTTTAGCGGGAGTCGACCCTACAATGAGCAGTTCTTC. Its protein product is CASSFSGSRPYNEQFF.

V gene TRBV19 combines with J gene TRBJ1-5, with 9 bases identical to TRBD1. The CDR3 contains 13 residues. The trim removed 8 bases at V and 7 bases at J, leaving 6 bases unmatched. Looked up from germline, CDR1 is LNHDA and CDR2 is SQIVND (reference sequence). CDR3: CASQDRGKQPQHF. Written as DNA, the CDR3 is TGTGCCAGTCAGGACAGGGGAAAACAGCCCCAGCATTTT.

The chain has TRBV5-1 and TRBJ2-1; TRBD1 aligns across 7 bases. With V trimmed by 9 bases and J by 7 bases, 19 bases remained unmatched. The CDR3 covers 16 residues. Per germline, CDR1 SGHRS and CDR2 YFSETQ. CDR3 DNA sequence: TGCGCCACCACGATCTCAGGTACAGGGGCCAGAAATGAGCAGTTCTTC. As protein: CATTISGTGARNEQFF.

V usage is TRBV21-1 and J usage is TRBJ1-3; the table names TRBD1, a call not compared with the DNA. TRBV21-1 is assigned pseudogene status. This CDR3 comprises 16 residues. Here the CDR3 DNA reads TGTGCCAGCAGCAACCGGGACAGGGGTACTGGAAACACCATATATTTT. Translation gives CASSNRDRGTGNTIYF.

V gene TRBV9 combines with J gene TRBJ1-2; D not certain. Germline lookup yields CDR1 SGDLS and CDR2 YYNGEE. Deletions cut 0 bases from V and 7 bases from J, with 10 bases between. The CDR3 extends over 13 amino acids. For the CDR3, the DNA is TGTGCCAGCAGCGTAGACCCTGGTCGTGGCTACACCTTC. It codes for CASSVDPGRGYTF.

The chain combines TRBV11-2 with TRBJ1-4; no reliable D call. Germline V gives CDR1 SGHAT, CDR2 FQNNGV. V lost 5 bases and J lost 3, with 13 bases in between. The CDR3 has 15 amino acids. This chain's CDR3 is CASSPYRAPNEKLFF. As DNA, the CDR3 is TGTGCCAGCAGCCCGTACCGGGCCCCTAATGAAAAACTGTTTTTT.

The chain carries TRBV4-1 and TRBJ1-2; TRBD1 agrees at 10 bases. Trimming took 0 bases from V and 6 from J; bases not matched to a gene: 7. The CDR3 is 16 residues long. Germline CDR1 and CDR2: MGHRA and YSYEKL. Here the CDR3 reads CASSQEDRTGGNGYTF. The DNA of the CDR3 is TGCGCCAGCAGCCAAGAGGATAGGACAGGGGGAAATGGCTACACCTTC.

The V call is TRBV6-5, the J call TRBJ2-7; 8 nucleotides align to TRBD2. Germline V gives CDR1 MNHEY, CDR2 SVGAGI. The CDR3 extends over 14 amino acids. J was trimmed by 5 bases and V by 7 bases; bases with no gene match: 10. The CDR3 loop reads CASTPSGGGNEQYF. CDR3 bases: TGTGCCAGCACTCCAAGCGGGGGCGGCAACGAGCAGTACTTC.